This is a list of T cell receptor beta chains from one sample in a study of a mutant IDH1 vaccine in newly diagnosed glioma. These receptors' antigens are unknown. Assay: immunoSEQ multiplex PCR; the TCRdb copy retains only in-frame clones and omits some. The data contain 50,000 to 70,000 clones, about 90% of them singletons. The source was PBMCs, collected from a glioma patient whose treatment included an IDH1 peptide vaccine. The receptors here all came from a man aged 35 to 55 with glioma. Each CDR3 is given without its conserved first and last residue. Clone size is given for some rows only: seen once, a few or many times, or a class if the clone is expanded.

J	V	size	length	CDR3
TRBJ2-7	TRBV9	once	12	ASSVGTSGREQY
TRBJ2-7	TRBV7-8	.	11	ASSPTRTYEQY
TRBJ2-7	TRBV27	.	14	ASSSMLAGGPWEQY
TRBJ2-7	TRBV7-9	.	12	ASSLGGRKGEQY
TRBJ2-6	TRBV5-6	.	15	ASSLVAGSSGANVLT
TRBJ2-7	TRBV11-3	.	12	ASSPPRGPIEQY
TRBJ2-7	TRBV27	.	12	ASSSSRRDYEQY
TRBJ2-7	TRBV5-6	.	13	ASSSAREGSHEQY
TRBJ1-2	TRBV5-1	.	12	ASSLGVSAYGYT
TRBJ2-1	TRBV6-6	.	13	ASSFDRSSYNEQF
TRBJ2-7	TRBV7-7	.	12	ASSLAVHSYEQY
TRBJ1-5	TRBV18	.	12	ASSPTESNQPQH
TRBJ1-3	TRBV4-3	once	13	ASSPSRGSGNTIY
TRBJ2-7	TRBV27	.	10	ASSPPLGEQY
TRBJ2-3	TRBV6-1	.	15	ASSAPRIGLDTDTQY
TRBJ2-7	TRBV7-9	.	11	ASSLGQGHEQY
TRBJ1-2	TRBV10-3	.	12	AISEWQGRKGYT
TRBJ2-7	TRBV5-1	.	12	ASSWWTGGNEQY
TRBJ2-7	TRBV4-1	.	13	ASSPGAGPSYEQY
TRBJ2-4	TRBV2	.	14	ASLRERGEGKNIQY
TRBJ1-1	TRBV30	.	12	AWTPIQGYTEAF
TRBJ2-2	TRBV9	.	13	ASSVRGASPGELF
TRBJ2-5	TRBV5-1	few	12	ASVRQGAGETQY
TRBJ2-7	TRBV5-1	.	11	ASSGGITYEQY
TRBJ1-5	TRBV7-2	few	13	ASSSDRTSNQPQH
TRBJ1-4	TRBV19	.	13	ASSRRQGGNEKLF
TRBJ2-3	TRBV11-2	.	14	ASSLKAGLGTDTQY